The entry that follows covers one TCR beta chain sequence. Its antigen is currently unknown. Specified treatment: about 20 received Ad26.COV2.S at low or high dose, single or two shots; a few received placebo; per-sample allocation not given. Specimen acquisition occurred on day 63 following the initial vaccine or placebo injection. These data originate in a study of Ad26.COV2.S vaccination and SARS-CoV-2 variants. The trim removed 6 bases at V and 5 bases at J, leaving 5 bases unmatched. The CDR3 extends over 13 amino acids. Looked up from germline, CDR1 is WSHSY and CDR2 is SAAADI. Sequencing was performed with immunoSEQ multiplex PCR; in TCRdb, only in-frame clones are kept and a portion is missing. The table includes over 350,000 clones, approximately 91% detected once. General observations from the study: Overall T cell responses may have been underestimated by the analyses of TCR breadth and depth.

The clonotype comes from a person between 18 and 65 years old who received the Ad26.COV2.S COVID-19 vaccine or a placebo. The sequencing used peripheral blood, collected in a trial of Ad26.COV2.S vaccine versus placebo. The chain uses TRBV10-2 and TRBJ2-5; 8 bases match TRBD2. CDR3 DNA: TGCGCCAGCAGCCCGGGGGGGCGTGAGACCCAGTACTTC. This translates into CASSPGGRETQYF.